This T cell receptor beta chain was documented in a study of cytomegalovirus exposure and HLA in healthy donors. Study outcomes and limitations: Most CMV-associated TCR beta chains were later found to appear HLA-restricted. The study flagged some 170 TCR beta chains as cytomegalovirus-associated.

The germline V gene has CDR1 MGHDK and CDR2 SYGVNS. The CDR3 is 15 residues long. Trimming at V came to 7 bases and at J to 5 bases, leaving 9 bases not matched to a gene. While unrecorded immune exposures were likely, the donors were nominally healthy when sampled. As concerns this clone: As yet, its antigen is unknown.

60 Vbeta and 13 Jbeta primers were used in PCR. Profiling relied on immunoSEQ multiplex PCR, and the TCRdb table lists in-frame clones only, not all of them. Of under 150,000 clones listed, around four fifths are singletons. Sequencing used PBMCs. This sequence was found in a boy aged 5-17 years in good health and CMV-seronegative. The chain has TRBV25-1 and TRBJ2-3; TRBD2 aligns across 10 bases. CDR3 residues: CASTREREGQDTQYF. The CDR3 nucleotides read TGTGCCAGCACCAGGGAGCGGGAGGGCCAAGATACGCAGTATTTT.